This T cell receptor (beta chain) was profiled in a study of patients and donors after allogeneic stem cell transplantation. The CDR3 loop spans 12 amino acids. The germline V gene has CDR1 MNHNY and CDR2 SVGAGI (reference sequence). Trimming pared 10 bases from V and 3 bases from J, leaving 12 bases between. TCRdb independently ran MiXCR on the RT-PCR reads; one entry per CDR3 protein. This sample has roughly 880,000 distinct CDR3 sequences; roughly 18% occur once, and the top ten carry 5% to 6.5%. The sample holds a few counts of this clonotype. The sequenced material came from blood, either unsorted or a sorted T cell fraction (not recorded which). The J gene is TRBJ1-2, the V gene TRBV6-6, with TRBD1 as a possible D gene (5 bases). The source is a human donor who was either an allogeneic HSCT recipient or a stem cell or donor lymphocyte infusion donor (not recorded which). It is not recorded whose cells these are; they may come from a transplant donor. CDR3 DNA sequence: TGTGCCACGGTGTTGGGGGACTATGGCTACACCTTC. It codes for CATVLGDYGYTF.